The clone carrying this T cell receptor beta chain appeared once. As yet, its antigen is unknown. The sample comes from a study of T cell responses to AZD1222 COVID-19 vaccine. General study findings and limits: Seropositivity was recorded at baseline in only 5 or 6 AZD1222 recipients.

Using immunoSEQ multiplex PCR, the repertoire was profiled, and TCRdb retains in-frame clones only, with some absent. The sample shows some 150,000 clones, roughly 94% of them seen only once. The CDR3 is 14 amino acids. Trimming shortened V by 3 bases and J by 6 bases, and 12 bases separated the two germline ends. From germline, CDR1 is LNHDA and CDR2 SQIVND (reference sequence). Material: peripheral blood, obtained on day 0 of AZD1222 vaccination. The chain combines TRBV19 with TRBJ2-4, with D maybe TRBD2 (6 bases). This clonotype was sampled from an adult in good health. The CDR3 sequence is CASSIRRGRNIQYF. In DNA, the CDR3 is TGTGCCAGTAGTATTAGGCGGGGCAGAAACATTCAGTACTTC.